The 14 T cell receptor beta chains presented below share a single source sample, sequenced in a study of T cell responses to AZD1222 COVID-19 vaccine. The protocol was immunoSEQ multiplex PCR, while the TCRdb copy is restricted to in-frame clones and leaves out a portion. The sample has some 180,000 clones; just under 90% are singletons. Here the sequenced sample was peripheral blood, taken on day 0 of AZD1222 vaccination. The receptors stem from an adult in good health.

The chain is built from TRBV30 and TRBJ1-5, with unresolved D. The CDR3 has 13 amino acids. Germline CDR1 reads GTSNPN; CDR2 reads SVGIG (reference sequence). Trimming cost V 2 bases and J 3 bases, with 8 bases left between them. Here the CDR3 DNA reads TGTGCCTGGAGTCGGCAGGCCAATCAGCCCCAGCATTTT. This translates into CAWSRQANQPQHF. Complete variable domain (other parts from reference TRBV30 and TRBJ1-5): SQTIHQWPATLVQPVGSPLSLECTVEGTSNPNLYWYRQAAGRGLQLLFYSVGIGQISSEVPQNLSASRPQDRQFILSSKKLLLSDSGFYLCAWSRQANQPQHFGDGTRLSIL.

In DNA form, the CDR3 reads TGTGCCAGCAGCTTCAGGGAAGGTCTGCCTGAAGCTTTCTTT. Translated: CASSFREGLPEAFF. The chain uses TRBV11-3 and TRBJ1-1, with D perhaps matching TRBD1 (5 bases). In germline, CDR1 is SGHNT, CDR2 YENEEA. V lost 3 bases, J lost 6 bases, and 14 bases lay in between. The CDR3 covers 14 residues. The full variable domain, rest sourced from reference TRBV11-3 and TRBJ1-1, is EAGVVQSPRYKIIEKKQPVAFWCNPISGHNTLYWYLQNLGQGPELLIRYENEEAVDDSQLPKDRFSAERLKGVDSTLKIQPAELGDSAVYLCASSFREGLPEAFFGQGTRLTVV.

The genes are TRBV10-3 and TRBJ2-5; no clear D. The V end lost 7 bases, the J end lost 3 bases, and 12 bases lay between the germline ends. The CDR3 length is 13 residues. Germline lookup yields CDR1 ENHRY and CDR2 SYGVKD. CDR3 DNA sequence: TGTGCCATCACCCCTGGTAGGGAAGAGACCCAGTACTTC. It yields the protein CAITPGREETQYF.

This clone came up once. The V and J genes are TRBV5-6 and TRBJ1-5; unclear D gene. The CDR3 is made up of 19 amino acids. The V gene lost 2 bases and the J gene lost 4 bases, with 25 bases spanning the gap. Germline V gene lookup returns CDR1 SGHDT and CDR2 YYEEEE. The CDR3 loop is CASSFSRSGVGSFNQPQHF. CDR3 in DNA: TGTGCCAGCAGCTTTTCTCGTTCTGGGGTAGGTTCGTTTAATCAGCCCCAGCATTTT.

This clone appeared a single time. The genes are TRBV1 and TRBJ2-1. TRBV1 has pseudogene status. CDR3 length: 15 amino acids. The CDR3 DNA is TGCACCAGCAGCCAAGGAACCCTTTCCTACAATGAGCAGTTCTTC. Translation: CTSSQGTLSYNEQFF.

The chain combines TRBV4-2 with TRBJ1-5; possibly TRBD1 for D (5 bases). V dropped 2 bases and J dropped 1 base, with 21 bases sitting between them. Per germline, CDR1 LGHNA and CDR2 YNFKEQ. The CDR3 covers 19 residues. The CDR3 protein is CASSQSLSKKGVSNQPQHF. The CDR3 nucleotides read TGTGCCAGCAGCCAATCACTATCTAAAAAAGGGGTAAGCAATCAGCCCCAGCATTTT.

The CDR3 DNA reads as TGCGCCAGCAGCTTGGCCCGAATGGGACAAGATACGCAGTATTTT. This sequence encodes CASSLARMGQDTQYF. V gene TRBV5-1 combines with J gene TRBJ2-3; D might be TRBD1 (6 bases). CDR3 length: 15 amino acids. CDR1 is SGHRS, CDR2 YFSETQ, per germline. The V gene lost 0 bases and the J gene lost 5 bases, with 13 bases spanning the gap.

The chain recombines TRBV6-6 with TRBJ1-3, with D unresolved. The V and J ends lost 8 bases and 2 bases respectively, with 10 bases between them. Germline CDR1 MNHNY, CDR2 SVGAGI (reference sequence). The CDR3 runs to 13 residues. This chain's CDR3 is CASAEATGNTIYF. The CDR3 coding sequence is TGTGCCAGCGCCGAGGCCACTGGAAACACCATATATTTT.

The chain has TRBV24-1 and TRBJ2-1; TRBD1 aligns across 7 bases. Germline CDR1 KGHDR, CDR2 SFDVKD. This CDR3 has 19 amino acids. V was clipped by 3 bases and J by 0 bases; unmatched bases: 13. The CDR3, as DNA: TGTGCCACCAGTGATACCTCCTCCGGGACAGCGAGCTCCTACAATGAGCAGTTCTTC. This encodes CATSDTSSGTASSYNEQFF.

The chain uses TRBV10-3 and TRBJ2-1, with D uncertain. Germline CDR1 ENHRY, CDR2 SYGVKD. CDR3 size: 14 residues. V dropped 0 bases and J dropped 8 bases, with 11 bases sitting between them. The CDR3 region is CAISESKGKYEQFF. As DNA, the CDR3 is TGTGCCATCAGTGAGTCGAAGGGAAAATATGAGCAGTTCTTC.

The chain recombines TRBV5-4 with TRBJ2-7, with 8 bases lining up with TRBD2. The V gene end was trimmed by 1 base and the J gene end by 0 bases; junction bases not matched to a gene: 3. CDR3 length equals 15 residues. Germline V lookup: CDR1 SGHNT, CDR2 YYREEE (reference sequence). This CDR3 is CASSLPGTSSYEQYF. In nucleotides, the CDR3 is TGTGCCAGCAGCTTGCCCGGGACTAGCTCCTACGAGCAGTACTTC.

The CDR3 nucleotides read TGTGCCAGCAGTTTATGGGCCAAACTAAACACCATATATTTT. Amino acids: CASSLWAKLNTIYF. The chain links TRBV28 to TRBJ1-3; D remains ambiguous. The CDR3 sequence is 14 residues long. Germline V lookup: CDR1 MDHEN, CDR2 SYDVKM. The ends were cut back, 0 bases at V and 6 bases at J, with 9 bases in the middle.

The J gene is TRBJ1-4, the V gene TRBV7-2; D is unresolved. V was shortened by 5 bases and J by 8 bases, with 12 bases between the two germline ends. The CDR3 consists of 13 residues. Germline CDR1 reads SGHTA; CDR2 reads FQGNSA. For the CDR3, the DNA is TGTGCCAGCAGCCCGGGAGGATCGGAAAAACTGTTTTTT. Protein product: CASSPGGSEKLFF.

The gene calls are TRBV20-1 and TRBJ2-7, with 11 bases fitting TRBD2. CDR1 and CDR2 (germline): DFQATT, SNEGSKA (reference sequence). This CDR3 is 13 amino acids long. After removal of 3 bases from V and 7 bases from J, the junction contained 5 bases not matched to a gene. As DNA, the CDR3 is TGCAGTGCTAGTTCACTAGCGGGAGAGGAGCAGTACTTC. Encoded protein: CSASSLAGEEQYF.